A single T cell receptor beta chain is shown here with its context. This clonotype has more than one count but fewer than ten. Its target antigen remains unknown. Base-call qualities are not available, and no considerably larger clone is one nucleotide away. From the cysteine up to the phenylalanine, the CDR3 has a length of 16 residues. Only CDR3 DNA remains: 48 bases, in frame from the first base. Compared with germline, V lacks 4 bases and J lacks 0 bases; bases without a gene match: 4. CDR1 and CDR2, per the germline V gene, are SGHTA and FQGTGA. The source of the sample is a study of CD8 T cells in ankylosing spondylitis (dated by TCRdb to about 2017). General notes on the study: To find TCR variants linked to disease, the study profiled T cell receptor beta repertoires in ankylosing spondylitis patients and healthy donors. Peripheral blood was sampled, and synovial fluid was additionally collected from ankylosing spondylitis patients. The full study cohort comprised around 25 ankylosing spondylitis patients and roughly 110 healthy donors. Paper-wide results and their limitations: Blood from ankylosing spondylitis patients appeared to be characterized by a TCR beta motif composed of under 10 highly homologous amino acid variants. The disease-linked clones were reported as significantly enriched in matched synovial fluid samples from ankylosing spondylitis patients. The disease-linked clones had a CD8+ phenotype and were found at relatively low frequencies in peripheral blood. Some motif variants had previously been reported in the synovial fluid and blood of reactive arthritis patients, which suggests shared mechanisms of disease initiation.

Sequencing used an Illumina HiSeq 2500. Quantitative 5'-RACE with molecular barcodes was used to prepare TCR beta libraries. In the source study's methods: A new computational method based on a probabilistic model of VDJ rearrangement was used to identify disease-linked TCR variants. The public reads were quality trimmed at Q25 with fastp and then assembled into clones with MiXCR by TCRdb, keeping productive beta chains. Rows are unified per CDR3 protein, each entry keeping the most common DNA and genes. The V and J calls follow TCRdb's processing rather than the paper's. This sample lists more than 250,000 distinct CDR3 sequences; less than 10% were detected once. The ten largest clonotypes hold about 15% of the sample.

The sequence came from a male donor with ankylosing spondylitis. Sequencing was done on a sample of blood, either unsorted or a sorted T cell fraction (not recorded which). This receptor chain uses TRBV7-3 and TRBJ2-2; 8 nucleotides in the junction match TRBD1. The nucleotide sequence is TGTGCCAGCAGCTCCCAGGGGGCAACGAACACCGGGGAGCTGTTTTTT. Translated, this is CASSSQGATNTGELFF.